These 26 T cell receptor beta chains originate from one sample sequenced in a study of patients and donors after allogeneic stem cell transplantation. TCRdb itself ran the RT-PCR reads through MiXCR, one entry per CDR3 protein. The sample contains approximately 150,000 distinct CDR3 sequences, 30% of which appear only once. The sequenced sample consisted of blood, either unsorted or a sorted T cell fraction (not recorded which). Receptors originate from a human donor who was either an allogeneic HSCT recipient or a stem cell or donor lymphocyte infusion donor (not recorded which). It is not recorded whose cells these are; they may come from a transplant donor.

The chain joins TRBV6-5 to TRBJ2-7; TRBD2 matches 12 bases. V dropped 2 bases and J dropped 0; count of bases not matched to a gene: 2. There are 16 residues in the CDR3. Germline CDR1 reads MNHEY; CDR2 reads SVGAGI. CDR3 nucleotide sequence: TGTGCCAGCAGTTACCAACTAGCGGGAGGCTCCTACGAGCAGTACTTC. This sequence encodes CASSYQLAGGSYEQYF.

This chain links TRBV5-1 with TRBJ1-5; TRBD1 matches at 7 bases. CDR1 is SGHRS and CDR2 is YFSETQ in the germline V gene. The CDR3 is 15 residues long. Germline trimming cut 4 bases from V and 2 bases from J; bases unmatched to any gene: 6. The CDR3 loop is CASSKTGMGNQPQHF. The CDR3 region has the DNA TGCGCCAGCAGCAAGACAGGGATGGGCAATCAGCCCCAGCATTTT.

The sample holds a few counts of this clonotype. The genes are TRBV10-3 and TRBJ2-3; D unclear. Germline assignment: CDR1 ENHRY and CDR2 SYGVKD. The CDR3 is 13 amino acids. The V and J ends lost 2 bases and 10 bases respectively, with 13 bases between them. The CDR3 bases are TGTGCCATCAGTGAGGGCACGACTGTCCCGCAGTATTTT. Its protein product is CAISEGTTVPQYF.

This clonotype has only a few counts. The chain joins TRBV5-1 to TRBJ1-2; D remains ambiguous. The germline gives CDR1 SGHRS, CDR2 YFSETQ. The CDR3 is 13 residues long. Trimming took 2 bases from V and 2 from J, leaving 7 bases between them. CDR3 coding DNA: TGCGCCAGCAGCTTTGAGACAAACTATGGCTACACCTTC. Translated: CASSFETNYGYTF.

The chain joins TRBV6-2 or TRBV6-3 to TRBJ2-1; possible D gene TRBD2, 5 bases. Between the trimmed V and J ends, which lost 2 bases and 4 bases, there was a span of 12 bases. Germline V gives CDR1 MNHEY, CDR2 SVGEGT. CDR3 length equals 15 residues. The CDR3 DNA reads TGTGCCAGCAGTTACCGCAGCGAGGGATACAATGAGCAGTTCTTC. Translating it yields CASSYRSEGYNEQFF.

This clonotype was picked up one time. This rearrangement joins TRBV21-1 to TRBJ2-3; TRBD1 reflects the table's D call only, with no check against the DNA. TRBV21-1 counts as a pseudogene. The CDR3 contains 17 residues. The CDR3 reads CASSKGGQGRSTDTQYF. The CDR3 DNA reads TGTGCCAGCAGCAAAGGAGGACAGGGTCGGAGCACAGATACGCAGTATTTT.

This clonotype appeared many times. The CDR3 DNA reads as TGTGCCAGCTCCTCGGGGTTGAACACTGAAGCTTTCTTT. Encoded protein: CASSSGLNTEAFF. This chain joins TRBV18 and TRBJ1-1, with D uncertain. The ends were cut back, 6 bases at V and 0 bases at J, with 8 bases in the middle. Germline assignment: CDR1 KGHSH and CDR2 LQKENI. The CDR3 covers 13 residues.

This chain connects TRBV6-5 to TRBJ1-4, with D uncertain. Germline V gene data show CDR1 as MNHEY and CDR2 as SVGAGI. The CDR3 spans 14 residues. The ends were cut back, 3 bases at V and 5 bases at J, with 10 bases in the middle. The CDR3 is CASSYGRRNEKLFF. The DNA for the CDR3 is TGTGCCAGCAGTTATGGCAGGCGGAATGAAAAACTGTTTTTT.

The sample holds a few counts of this clonotype. The CDR3 nucleotides are TGCGCCAGCAGCTATGGGTCGACTGGCTACAATGAGCAGTTCTTC. This codes for CASSYGSTGYNEQFF. The V call is TRBV5-1, the J call TRBJ2-1; the D is unclear. The CDR3 has 15 residues. Trimming removed 3 bases from V and 3 bases from J, with 13 bases in between. Germline lookup yields CDR1 SGHRS and CDR2 YFSETQ.

This clonotype has ten or more counts. CDR3 bases: TGCAGTGCTAGATCCGGTTTTGCTGAAGCTTTCTTT. Amino acid sequence: CSARSGFAEAFF. The chain employs TRBV20-1 and TRBJ1-1; D unclear. Germline CDR1 and CDR2: DFQATT and SNEGSKA (reference sequence). Trimming took 2 bases from V and 6 from J, leaving 10 bases between them. The CDR3 length is 12 residues.

Here the CDR3 reads CASSLRTDYEQYF. CDR3 DNA: TGTGCCAGCAGCCTCAGGACAGACTACGAGCAGTACTTC. The chain combines TRBV28 with TRBJ2-7; TRBD1 might be the D (6 bases). This CDR3 has 13 residues. Looked up from germline, CDR1 is MDHEN and CDR2 is SYDVKM. V dropped 6 bases and J dropped 3 bases, with 12 bases sitting between them.

CDR3 bases: TGTGCCAGCAGCGCCCTCCGGGGAGACCGGTCCAAAAACATTCAGTACTTC. This translates into CASSALRGDRSKNIQYF. The J gene is TRBJ2-4, the V gene TRBV9, with D perhaps matching TRBD2 (5 bases). CDR1 SGDLS and CDR2 YYNGEE come from the germline V gene. This CDR3 has 17 residues. V lost 3 bases, J lost 2 bases, and 18 bases lay in between.

This clonotype turned up a few times. The CDR3 DNA follows: TGTGCGGTCAGGGTTCGAAACACTGAAGCTTTCTTT. As protein: CAVRVRNTEAFF. This chain links TRBV28 with TRBJ1-1, with D perhaps TRBD1 (5 bases). Per germline, CDR1 MDHEN and CDR2 SYDVKM. CDR3 length: 12 amino acids.

The chain links TRBV6-1 to TRBJ1-1; D gene ambiguous. Trimming left V 7 bases short and J 4 bases short, with 4 bases between. CDR1 MNHNS and CDR2 SASEGT come from the germline V gene. CDR3 length equals 10 residues. The CDR3, as DNA: TGTGCCAGCATACCCACTGAAGCTTTCTTT. Residues: CASIPTEAFF.

V and J are TRBV12-3 or TRBV12-4 and TRBJ2-5; TRBD2 aligns across 15 bases. This CDR3 contains 16 residues. V dropped 7 bases and J dropped 5; count of bases not matched to a gene: 8. The CDR3 reads CASKRTSGRESETQYF. The CDR3 DNA reads TGTGCCAGCAAACGGACTAGCGGGAGGGAGAGCGAGACCCAGTACTTC.

This clonotype appeared a single time. This chain uses TRBV7-2 with TRBJ1-4, with TRBD1 matching 7 bases. The V gene end was trimmed by 2 bases and the J gene end by 3 bases; junction bases not matched to a gene: 9. The CDR3 spans 17 residues. CDR1 is SGHTA and CDR2 is FQGNSA in the germline V gene. DNA of the CDR3: TGTGCCAGCAGCTTAAACTCCTACAGGGGACCTAATGAAAAACTGTTTTTT. Protein product: CASSLNSYRGPNEKLFF.

The genes are TRBV6-2 or TRBV6-3 and TRBJ2-7; 7 bases are a match to TRBD2. Germline trimming cut 4 bases from V and 3 bases from J; bases unmatched to any gene: 9. CDR1 MNHEY and CDR2 SVGEGT come from the germline V gene. The CDR3 covers 15 residues. Here the CDR3 reads CASSSQTSNFYEQYF. As DNA, the CDR3 is TGTGCCAGCAGTTCACAGACTAGCAACTTCTACGAGCAGTACTTC.

This chain links TRBV7-9 with TRBJ2-1, with D uncertain. Germline CDR1 and CDR2: SEHNR and FQNEAQ (reference sequence). Trimming removed 0 bases at V and 5 bases at J, with 14 bases between. This CDR3 contains 16 residues. CDR3 nucleotides: TGTGCCAGCAGCTTAGCGATGGGGAAGTGGGACAATGAGCAGTTCTTC. This gives the protein CASSLAMGKWDNEQFF.

V and J are TRBV6-5 and TRBJ1-5; the D gene is possibly TRBD1 (5 bases). V lost 5 bases, J lost 8 bases, and 19 bases lay in between. From germline, CDR1 is MNHEY and CDR2 SVGAGI. This CDR3 has 15 residues. The CDR3: CASSPFGRSGEPQHF. DNA for the CDR3: TGTGCCAGCAGTCCTTTCGGGAGGTCGGGGGAGCCCCAGCATTTT.

V is TRBV5-1 and J is TRBJ1-5, with 10 bases matching TRBD1. The CDR3 is 15 amino acids. Germline trimming cut 4 bases from V and 4 bases from J; bases unmatched to any gene: 5. Germline assignment: CDR1 SGHRS and CDR2 YFSETQ. The CDR3 spells CASSPTGGRNQPQHF. The CDR3 DNA reads TGCGCCAGCAGCCCGACAGGGGGCAGGAATCAGCCCCAGCATTTT. The whole variable domain, filled in from reference TRBV5-1 and TRBJ1-5, reads KAGVTQTPRYLIKTRGQQVTLSCSPISGHRSVSWYQQTPGQGLQFLFEYFSETQRNKGNFPGRFSGRQFSNSRSEMNVSTLELGDSALYLCASSPTGGRNQPQHFGDGTRLSIL.

In its sample, this clonotype was seen a few times. The chain couples TRBV6-6 to TRBJ1-5, with D maybe TRBD1 (6 bases). V lost 0 bases and J lost 5, with 11 bases in between. From germline, CDR1 is MNHNY and CDR2 SVGAGI (reference sequence). The CDR3 length is 15 residues. This CDR3 is CASSYSDSAYQPQHF. DNA of the CDR3: TGTGCCAGCAGTTACTCGGACAGTGCCTATCAGCCCCAGCATTTT.

The rearrangement uses TRBV28 and TRBJ1-1; possible D gene TRBD1, 5 bases. The V gene lost 3 bases and the J gene lost 6 bases, with 23 bases spanning the gap. The germline gives CDR1 MDHEN, CDR2 SYDVKM. The CDR3 is made up of 17 amino acids. This CDR3 reads CASSFNPRARGEAEAFF. DNA of the CDR3: TGTGCCAGCAGTTTTAACCCGCGGGCGCGGGGCGAGGCTGAAGCTTTCTTT.

There are a few counts of this clonotype. The chain couples TRBV10-1 to TRBJ2-5, with TRBD2 matching 10 bases. Trimming at V came to 0 bases and at J to 4 bases, leaving 2 bases not matched to a gene. CDR3 length: 15 amino acids. Germline assignment: CDR1 WNHNN and CDR2 SYGVQD (reference sequence). The CDR3 here is CASSESLAGAETQYF. The CDR3 DNA is TGCGCCAGCAGTGAGTCTCTAGCGGGAGCAGAGACCCAGTACTTC.

V is TRBV30 and J is TRBJ2-7; either TRBD1 or TRBD2 may supply D (7 bases each). The CDR3 has 12 amino acids. The germline V gene has CDR1 GTSNPN and CDR2 SVGIG (reference sequence). V was clipped by 2 bases and J by 7 bases, with 12 bases between them. Written as DNA, the CDR3 is TGTGCCTGGAGTCTAGCGGACAGGGAGCAGTACTTC. It encodes CAWSLADREQYF.

This clonotype was seen many times. The genes are TRBV6-1 and TRBJ1-2; D not resolved. V was pared by 4 bases and J by 9 bases, with 9 bases between. Germline CDR1 MNHNS, CDR2 SASEGT. The CDR3 runs to 11 residues. In nucleotides, the CDR3 is TGTGCCAGCAGTGTGCAAGGCCGCTACACCTTC. This sequence encodes CASSVQGRYTF.

This clonotype was counted only a few times. The chain is built from TRBV15 and TRBJ2-1; TRBD2 aligns across 14 bases. Germline loops: CDR1 LNHNV, CDR2 YYDKDF (reference sequence). With 10 bases clipped from V and 6 bases from J, the junction kept 8 bases outside the gene matches. The CDR3 loop spans 15 amino acids. Written as DNA, the CDR3 is TGTGCCAGCACCCAAGGGACTAGCGGGAGCAATGAGCAGTTCTTC. Protein product: CASTQGTSGSNEQFF.